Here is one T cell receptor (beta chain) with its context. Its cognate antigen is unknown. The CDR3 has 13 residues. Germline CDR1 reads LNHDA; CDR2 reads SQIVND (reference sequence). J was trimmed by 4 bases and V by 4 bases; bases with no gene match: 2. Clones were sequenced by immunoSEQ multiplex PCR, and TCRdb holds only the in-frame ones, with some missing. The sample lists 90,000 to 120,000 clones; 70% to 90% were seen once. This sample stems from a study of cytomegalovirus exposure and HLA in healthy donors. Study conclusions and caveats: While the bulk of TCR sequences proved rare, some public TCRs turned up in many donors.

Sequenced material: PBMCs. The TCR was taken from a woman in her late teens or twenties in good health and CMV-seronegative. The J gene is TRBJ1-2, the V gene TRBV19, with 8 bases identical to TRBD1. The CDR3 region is CASSTGGAYGYTF. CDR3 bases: TGTGCCAGTAGTACAGGGGGCGCCTATGGCTACACCTTC.